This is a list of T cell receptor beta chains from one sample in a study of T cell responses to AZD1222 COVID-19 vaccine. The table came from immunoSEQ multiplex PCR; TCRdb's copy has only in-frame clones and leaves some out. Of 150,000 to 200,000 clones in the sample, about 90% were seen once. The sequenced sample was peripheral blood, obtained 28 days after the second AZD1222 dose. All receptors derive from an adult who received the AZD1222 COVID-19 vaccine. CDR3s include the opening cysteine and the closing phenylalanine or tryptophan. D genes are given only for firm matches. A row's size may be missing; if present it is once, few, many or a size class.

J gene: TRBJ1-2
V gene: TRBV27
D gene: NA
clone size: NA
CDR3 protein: CASSLDTGLYGYTF
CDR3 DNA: TGTGCCAGCAGTTTAGATACAGGGTTATATGGCTACACCTTC

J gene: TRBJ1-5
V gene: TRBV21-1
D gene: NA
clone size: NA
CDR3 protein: CASSKEPEKGHQPQHF
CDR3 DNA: TGTGCCAGCAGCAAAGAGCCCGAAAAGGGCCACCAGCCCCAGCATTTT

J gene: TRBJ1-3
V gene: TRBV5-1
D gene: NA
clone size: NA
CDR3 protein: CASSDSGTDTIYF
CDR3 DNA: TGCGCCAGCAGCGACTCGGGGACTGACACCATATATTTT

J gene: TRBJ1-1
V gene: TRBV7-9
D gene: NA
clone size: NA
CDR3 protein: CASSSQGLTEAFF
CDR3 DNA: TGTGCCAGCAGCTCCCAGGGGCTGACTGAAGCTTTCTTT

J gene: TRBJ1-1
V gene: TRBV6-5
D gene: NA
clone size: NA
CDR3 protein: CASSYGTNTEAFF
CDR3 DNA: TGTGCCAGCAGTTACGGAACGAACACTGAAGCTTTCTTT

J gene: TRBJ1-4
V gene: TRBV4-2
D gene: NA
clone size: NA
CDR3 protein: CASSSDTRATNEKLFF
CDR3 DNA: TGTGCCAGCAGCTCAGACACGAGGGCGACTAATGAAAAACTGTTTTTT

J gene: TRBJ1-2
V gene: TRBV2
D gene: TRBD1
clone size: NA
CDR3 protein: CASSRQGPYGYTF
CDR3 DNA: TGTGCCAGCAGTCGACAGGGCCCCTATGGCTACACCTTC

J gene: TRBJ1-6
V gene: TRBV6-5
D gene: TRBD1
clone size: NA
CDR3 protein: CASRPDRVKSPLHF
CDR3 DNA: TGTGCCAGCAGGCCGGACAGGGTTAAGTCACCCCTCCACTTT

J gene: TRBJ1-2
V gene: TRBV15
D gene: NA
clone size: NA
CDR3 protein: CATSRDFGPGGYTF
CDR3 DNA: TGTGCCACCAGCAGAGATTTCGGACCGGGCGGCTACACCTTC

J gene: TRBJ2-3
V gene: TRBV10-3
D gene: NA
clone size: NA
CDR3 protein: CAIRGAGTDTQYF
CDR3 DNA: TGTGCCATCAGGGGGGCAGGCACAGATACGCAGTATTTT

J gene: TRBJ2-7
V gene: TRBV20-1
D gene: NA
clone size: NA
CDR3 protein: CSASGGLEQYF
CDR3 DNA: TGCAGTGCCAGCGGAGGGCTCGAGCAGTACTTC

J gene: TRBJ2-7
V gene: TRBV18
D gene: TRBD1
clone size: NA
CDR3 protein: CASSSQGQGAHEQYF
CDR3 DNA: TGTGCCAGCTCCTCCCAGGGACAGGGGGCCCACGAGCAGTACTTC

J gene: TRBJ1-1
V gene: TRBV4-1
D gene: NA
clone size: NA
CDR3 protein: CASSQFQQGLPAVNTEAFF
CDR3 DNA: TGCGCCAGCAGCCAATTTCAACAGGGCCTACCGGCCGTGAACACTGAAGCTTTCTTT

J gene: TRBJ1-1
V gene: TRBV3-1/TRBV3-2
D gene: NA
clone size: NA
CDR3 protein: CASSQVADTEAFF
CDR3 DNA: TGTGCCAGCAGCCAAGTGGCAGACACTGAAGCTTTCTTT

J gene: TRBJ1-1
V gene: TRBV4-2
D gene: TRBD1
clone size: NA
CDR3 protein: CASSQGDSMNTEAFF
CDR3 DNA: TGTGCCAGCAGCCAGGGGGACAGTATGAACACTGAAGCTTTCTTT

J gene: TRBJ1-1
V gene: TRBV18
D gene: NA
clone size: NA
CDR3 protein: CASYGQRNTEAFF
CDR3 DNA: TGTGCCAGCTATGGACAGAGGAACACTGAAGCTTTCTTT

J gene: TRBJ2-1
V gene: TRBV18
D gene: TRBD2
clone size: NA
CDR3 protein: CASSPQEVAGGQEQFF
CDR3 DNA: TGTGCCAGCTCACCACAGGAGGTAGCGGGGGGGCAGGAGCAGTTCTTC

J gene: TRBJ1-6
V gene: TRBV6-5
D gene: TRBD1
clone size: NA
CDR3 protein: CASSTRDRDSPLHF
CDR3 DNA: TGTGCCAGCAGTACACGGGACAGGGATTCACCCCTCCACTTT

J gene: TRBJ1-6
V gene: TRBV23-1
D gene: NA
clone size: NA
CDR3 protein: CASSFFYSYNSPLHF
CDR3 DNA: TGCGCCAGCAGTTTCTTTTACTCCTATAATTCACCCCTCCACTTT

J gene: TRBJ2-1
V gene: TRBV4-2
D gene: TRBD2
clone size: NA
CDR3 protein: CASSQDGGAGGYNEQFF
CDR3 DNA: TGTGCCAGCAGCCAAGATGGCGGGGCGGGGGGCTACAATGAGCAGTTCTTC

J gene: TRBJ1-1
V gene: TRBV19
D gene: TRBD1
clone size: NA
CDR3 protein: CATRAGGTEAFF
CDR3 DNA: TGTGCCACTAGGGCAGGGGGCACTGAAGCTTTCTTT

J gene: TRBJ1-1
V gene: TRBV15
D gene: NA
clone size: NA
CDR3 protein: CATSRDRAMNTEAFF
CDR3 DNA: TGTGCCACCAGCAGAGATCGGGCCATGAACACTGAAGCTTTCTTT

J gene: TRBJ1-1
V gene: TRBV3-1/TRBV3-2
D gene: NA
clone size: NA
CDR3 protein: CASRPTDMNTEAFF
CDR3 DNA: TGTGCCAGCAGACCGACAGATATGAACACTGAAGCTTTCTTT

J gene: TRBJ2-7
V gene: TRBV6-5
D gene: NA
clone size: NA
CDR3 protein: CASSSTGTYEQYF
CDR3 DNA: TGTGCCAGCAGTTCTACAGGGACCTACGAGCAGTACTTC

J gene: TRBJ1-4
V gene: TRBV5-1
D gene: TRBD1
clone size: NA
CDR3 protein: CASSFGQGREKLFF
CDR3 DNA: TGCGCCAGCAGCTTCGGACAGGGACGTGAAAAACTGTTTTTT

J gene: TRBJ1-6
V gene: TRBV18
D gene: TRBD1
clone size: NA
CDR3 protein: CASSQWTGGHYSPLHF
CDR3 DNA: TGTGCCAGCTCACAATGGACAGGGGGTCATTATTCACCCCTCCACTTT

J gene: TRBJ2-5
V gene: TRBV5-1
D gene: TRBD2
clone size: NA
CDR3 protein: CASSGAGGLGETQYF
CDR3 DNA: TGCGCCAGCAGCGGCGCGGGGGGGCTCGGGGAGACCCAGTACTTC

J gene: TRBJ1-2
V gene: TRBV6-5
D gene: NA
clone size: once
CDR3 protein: CASSYSGGPYGYTF
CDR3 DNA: TGTGCCAGCAGTTACTCCGGGGGTCCCTATGGCTACACCTTC

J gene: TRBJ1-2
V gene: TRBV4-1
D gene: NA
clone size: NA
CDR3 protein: CASSQEAAPNYGYTF
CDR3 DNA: TGCGCCAGCAGCCAAGAAGCGGCCCCTAACTATGGCTACACCTTC

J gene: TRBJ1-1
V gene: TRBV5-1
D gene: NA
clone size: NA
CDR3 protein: CASSLVQGSTEAFF
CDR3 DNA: TGCGCCAGCAGCTTGGTTCAGGGTTCCACTGAAGCTTTCTTT

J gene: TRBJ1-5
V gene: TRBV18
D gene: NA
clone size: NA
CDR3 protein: CASSLDLVNQPQHF
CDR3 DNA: TGTGCCAGCTCACTTGACCTAGTTAATCAGCCCCAGCATTTT

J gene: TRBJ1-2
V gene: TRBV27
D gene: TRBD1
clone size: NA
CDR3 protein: CASSPGTGFGYTF
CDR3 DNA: TGTGCCAGCAGTCCCGGGACAGGGTTCGGCTACACCTTC

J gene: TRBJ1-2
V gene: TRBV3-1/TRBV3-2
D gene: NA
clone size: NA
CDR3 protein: CASSQRGGYTF
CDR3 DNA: TGTGCCAGCAGCCAACGGGGTGGCTACACCTTC

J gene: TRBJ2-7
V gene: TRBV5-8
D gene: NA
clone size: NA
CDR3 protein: CASSFIGAEQYF
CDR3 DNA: TGTGCCAGCAGCTTTATCGGGGCCGAGCAGTACTTC

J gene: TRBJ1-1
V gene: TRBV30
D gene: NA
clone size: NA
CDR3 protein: CAWSWGLTEAFF
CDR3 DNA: TGTGCCTGGAGTTGGGGACTAACTGAAGCTTTCTTT

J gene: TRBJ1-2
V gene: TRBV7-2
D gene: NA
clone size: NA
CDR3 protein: CASSSGTVYGYTF
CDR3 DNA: TGTGCCAGCAGCTCCGGGACTGTCTATGGCTACACCTTC

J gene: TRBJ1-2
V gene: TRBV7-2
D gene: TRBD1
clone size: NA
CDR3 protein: CASSPRTGVAYGYTF
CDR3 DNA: TGTGCCAGCAGCCCGCGGACAGGGGTAGCCTATGGCTACACCTTC

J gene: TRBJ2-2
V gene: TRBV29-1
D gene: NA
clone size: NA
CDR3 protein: CSVEGVTTNTGELFF
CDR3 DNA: TGCAGCGTTGAGGGTGTCACTACGAACACCGGGGAGCTGTTTTTT

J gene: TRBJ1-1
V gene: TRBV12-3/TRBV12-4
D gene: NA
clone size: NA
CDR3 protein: CASSYGVVTEAFF
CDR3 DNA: TGTGCCAGCAGCTACGGGGTTGTAACTGAAGCTTTCTTT

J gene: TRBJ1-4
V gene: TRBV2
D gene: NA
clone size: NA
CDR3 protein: CASKLRGLGNEKLFF
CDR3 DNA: TGTGCCAGCAAGCTTAGAGGGCTAGGTAATGAAAAACTGTTTTTT

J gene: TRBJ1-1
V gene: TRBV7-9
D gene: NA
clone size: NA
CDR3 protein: CASRKVGANTEAFF
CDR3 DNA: TGTGCCAGCAGAAAAGTAGGGGCGAACACTGAAGCTTTCTTT

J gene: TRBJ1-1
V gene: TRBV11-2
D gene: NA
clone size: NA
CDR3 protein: CASSLDLGSTEAFF
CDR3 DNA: TGTGCCAGCAGCTTAGATCTGGGGAGCACTGAAGCTTTCTTT

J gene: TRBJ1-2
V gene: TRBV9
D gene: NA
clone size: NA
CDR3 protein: CASSVAGGLNYGYTF
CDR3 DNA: TGTGCCAGCAGCGTAGCTGGGGGTCTGAACTATGGCTACACCTTC

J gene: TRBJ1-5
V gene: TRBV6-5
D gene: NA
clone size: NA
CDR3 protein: CASSFGARGQPQHF
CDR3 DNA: TGTGCCAGCAGTTTCGGGGCCCGTGGGCAGCCCCAGCATTTT

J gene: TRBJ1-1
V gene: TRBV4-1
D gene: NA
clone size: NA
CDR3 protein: CASSQEMELEAFF
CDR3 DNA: TGCGCCAGCAGCCAAGAAATGGAGCTCGAAGCTTTCTTT

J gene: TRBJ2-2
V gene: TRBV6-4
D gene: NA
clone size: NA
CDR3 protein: CASSEGATGELFF
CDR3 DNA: TGTGCCAGCAGTGAGGGGGCAACCGGGGAGCTGTTTTTT

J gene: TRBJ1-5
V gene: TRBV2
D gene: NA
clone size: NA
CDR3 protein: CASSWGAAQPQHF
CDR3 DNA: TGTGCCAGCAGTTGGGGGGCGGCTCAGCCCCAGCATTTT

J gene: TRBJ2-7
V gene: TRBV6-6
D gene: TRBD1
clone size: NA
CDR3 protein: CASSNLGTGGPYEQYF
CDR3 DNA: TGTGCCAGCAGTAACCTCGGGACAGGTGGACCCTACGAGCAGTACTTC